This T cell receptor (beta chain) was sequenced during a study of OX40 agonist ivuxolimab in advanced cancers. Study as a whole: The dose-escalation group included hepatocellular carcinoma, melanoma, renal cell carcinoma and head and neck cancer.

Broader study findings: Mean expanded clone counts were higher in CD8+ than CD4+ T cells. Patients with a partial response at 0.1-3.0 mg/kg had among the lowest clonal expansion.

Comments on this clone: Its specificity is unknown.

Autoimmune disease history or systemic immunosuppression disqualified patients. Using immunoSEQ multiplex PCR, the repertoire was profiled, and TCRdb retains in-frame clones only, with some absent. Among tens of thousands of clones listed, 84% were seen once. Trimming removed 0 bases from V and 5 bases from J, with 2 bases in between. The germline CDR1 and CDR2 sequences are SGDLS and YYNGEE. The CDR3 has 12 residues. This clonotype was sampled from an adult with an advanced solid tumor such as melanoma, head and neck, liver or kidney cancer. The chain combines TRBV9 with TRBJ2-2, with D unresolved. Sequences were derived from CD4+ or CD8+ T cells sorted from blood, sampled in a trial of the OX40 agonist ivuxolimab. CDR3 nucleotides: TGTGCCAGCAGCGTAGGGACCGGGGAGCTGTTTTTT. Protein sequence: CASSVGTGELFF.